Presented here are 23 T cell receptor beta chains from one specimen sequenced in a study of T cells after yellow fever vaccination. From the 5' RACE reads, TCRdb called clonotypes with MiXCR, one entry per CDR3 protein. The table lists about 360,000 distinct CDR3 sequences, 6.2% of them singletons. Sequencing was performed on PBMCs, taken 5 days after the yellow fever booster vaccination. The receptors derive from a man aged 25 to 45 who received the YFV17D yellow fever vaccine.

CDR3 residues: CSAPVLAGNTDTQYF. The DNA of the CDR3 is TGCAGTGCTCCTGTCCTAGCGGGGAACACAGATACGCAGTATTTT. The gene calls are TRBV20-1 and TRBJ2-3; 9 nucleotides line up with TRBD2. The germline V gene encodes CDR1 DFQATT and CDR2 SNEGSKA (reference sequence). The V and J ends lost 5 bases and 2 bases, in that order; junction bases with no gene match: 8. The CDR3 totals 15 residues.

This clonotype has ten or more counts. The rearrangement links TRBV4-3 to TRBJ2-1, with 8 bases that match TRBD2. The trim removed 0 bases at V and 9 bases at J, leaving 13 bases unmatched. Germline assignment: CDR1 LGHNA and CDR2 YSLEER. The CDR3 is made up of 17 amino acids. For the CDR3, the DNA is TGCGCCAGCAGCCAAGAAGGGGAGGAGCGGGAGACGGGTGAGCAGTTCTTC. Amino acids: CASSQEGEERETGEQFF.

This clonotype was counted many times. The rearrangement links TRBV12-3 or TRBV12-4 to TRBJ2-7; D gene unclear. This CDR3 has 12 residues. V gave up 7 bases and J gave up 3 bases, with 10 bases separating them. For the CDR3, the DNA is TGTGCCAGCACCAAGACTGTCTACGAGCAGTACTTC. This gives the protein CASTKTVYEQYF.

Many counts were recorded for this clonotype. The chain joins TRBV7-2 to TRBJ1-1; D is perhaps TRBD1 (6 bases). V lost 6 bases, J lost 0 bases, and 11 bases lay in between. The CDR3 loop spans 14 amino acids. Germline CDR1 and CDR2: SGHTA and FQGNSA. The CDR3 DNA is TGTGCCAGCAGTTGGGGGGCTATGAACACTGAAGCTTTCTTT. Residues: CASSWGAMNTEAFF.

The chain uses TRBV7-2 and TRBJ1-3; D unresolved. The germline V and J ends were trimmed by 5 bases and 4 bases, with 15 bases remaining between them. This CDR3 has 15 amino acids. CDR1 and CDR2 (germline): SGHTA, FQGNSA. The DNA for the CDR3 is TGTGCCAGCAGCATACGACGTGGCAGCGGAAACACCATATATTTT. This codes for CASSIRRGSGNTIYF.

In its sample, this clonotype was seen a few times. The chain combines TRBV7-2 with TRBJ2-7, with D hard to call. Trimming removed 1 base from V and 0 bases from J, with 7 bases in between. The CDR3 runs 14 residues. CDR1 is SGHTA and CDR2 is FQGNSA in the germline V gene. The CDR3 region has the DNA TGTGCCAGCAGCTTAGTCCTAAGCTCCTACGAGCAGTACTTC. Translating gives CASSLVLSSYEQYF.

In its sample, this clonotype was seen many times. J is TRBJ1-5 and V is TRBV20-1; unclear D gene. Germline CDR1 and CDR2: DFQATT and SNEGSKA (reference sequence). The CDR3 is made up of 13 amino acids. Trimming cost V 7 bases and J 0 bases, with 10 bases left between them. The CDR3 DNA reads as TGCAGTGGACGGGCGTATAGCAATCAGCCCCAGCATTTT. It specifies CSGRAYSNQPQHF.

The rearrangement uses TRBV20-1 and TRBJ2-1, with 10 bases matching TRBD2. This CDR3 spans 18 amino acids. Trimming cost V 3 bases and J 0 bases; bases outside gene matches: 11. CDR1 is DFQATT, CDR2 SNEGSKA, per germline (reference sequence). DNA of the CDR3: TGCAGTGCTAGTCTTCTAGCGGGAGACTGGGCCTCCTACAATGAGCAGTTCTTC. Encoded protein: CSASLLAGDWASYNEQFF.

There are many counts of this clonotype. This chain joins TRBV6-2 or TRBV6-3 and TRBJ2-1; D is perhaps TRBD1 (5 bases). CDR1 and CDR2 (germline): MNHEY, SVGEGT. V shed 8 bases and J shed 3 bases, with 8 bases lying between them. This CDR3 spans 12 amino acids. In DNA, the CDR3 is TGTGCCAGCGGGGCCCTCTACAATGAGCAGTTCTTC. Protein sequence: CASGALYNEQFF.

This rearrangement joins TRBV5-6 to TRBJ2-3, with 7 bases that match TRBD1. J was trimmed by 4 bases and V by 1 base; bases with no gene match: 6. The CDR3 runs to 15 residues. The germline V gene encodes CDR1 SGHDT and CDR2 YYEEEE. CDR3 amino acids: CASSLLGQQPDTQYF. In nucleotides, the CDR3 is TGTGCCAGCAGCTTGTTGGGACAGCAGCCAGATACGCAGTATTTT.

This clonotype was found many times. This chain links TRBV11-2 with TRBJ2-2, with TRBD2 as a possible D gene (6 bases). Germline V gives CDR1 SGHAT, CDR2 FQNNGV. The ends were cut back, 7 bases at V and 6 bases at J, with 24 bases in the middle. This CDR3 has 17 amino acids. The CDR3 DNA reads TGTGCCAGCACCTCCCACCGGGGGTTAAGTTTGCCCGGGGAGCTGTTTTTT. This sequence encodes CASTSHRGLSLPGELFF. The variable domain in full, with the rest retrieved from reference TRBV11-2 and TRBJ2-2, is EAGVAQSPRYKIIEKRQSVAFWCNPISGHATLYWYQQILGQGPKLLIQFQNNGVVDDSQLPKDRFSAERLKGVDSTLKIQPAKLEDSAVYLCASTSHRGLSLPGELFFGEGSRLTVL.

The chain carries TRBV19 and TRBJ1-3, with 8 bases identical to TRBD1. With V trimmed by 7 bases and J by 0 bases, 5 bases remained unmatched. Germline CDR1 LNHDA, CDR2 SQIVND (reference sequence). The CDR3 runs to 15 residues. CDR3 in DNA: TGTGCCAGTACCCGAGACAGGGGCTCTGGAAACACCATATATTTT. Encoded protein: CASTRDRGSGNTIYF.

This clonotype occurred many times. The junction departs from the called germline gene at one end, perhaps through a read error. The V gene is TRBV5-1, the J gene TRBJ2-3, with D unresolved. The CDR3 is 12 amino acids. Germline V gives CDR1 SGHRS, CDR2 YFSETQ. Written as DNA, the CDR3 is TGTGCCAGCAGCTTGCTCACAGATACGCAGTATTTT. Translated: CASSLLTDTQYF.

The V and J genes are TRBV29-1 and TRBJ2-1; 7 bases are shared with TRBD1. The V gene end was trimmed by 6 bases and the J gene end by 3 bases; junction bases not matched to a gene: 5. Germline V gene data show CDR1 as SQVTM and CDR2 as ANQGSEA. CDR3 size: 13 residues. CDR3 protein: CSVTGTVYNEQFF. CDR3 in DNA: TGCAGCGTAACCGGGACAGTCTACAATGAGCAGTTCTTC.

Ten or more counts support this clonotype. The chain has TRBV4-3 and TRBJ2-7; D is unclear. This CDR3 is built from 13 residues. Per germline, CDR1 LGHNA and CDR2 YSLEER. Trimming left V 1 base short and J 2 bases short, with 6 bases between. CDR3 nucleotides: TGCGCCAGCAGCCAAGGGCGGACCTACGAGCAGTACTTC. Protein product: CASSQGRTYEQYF.

The chain employs TRBV20-1 and TRBJ2-2; TRBD2 agrees at 13 bases. With V trimmed by 5 bases and J by 7 bases, 7 bases remained unmatched. The CDR3 runs to 15 residues. Looked up from germline, CDR1 is DFQATT and CDR2 is SNEGSKA (reference sequence). CDR3 sequence (DNA): TGCAGTGCTGCTACTAGCGGGAGGGCCTTCGGGGAGCTGTTTTTT. It codes for CSAATSGRAFGELFF.

This clonotype was counted a few times. The chain links TRBV7-9 to TRBJ2-7; TRBD2 might be the D (5 bases). The CDR3 has 14 amino acids. The V gene lost 3 bases and the J gene lost 3 bases, with 12 bases spanning the gap. In germline, CDR1 is SEHNR, CDR2 FQNEAQ (reference sequence). The CDR3 DNA reads as TGTGCCAGCAGCTTGAGCGGCCCCTTCTACGAGCAGTACTTC. Translating gives CASSLSGPFYEQYF. The full variable domain, its missing parts supplied by reference TRBV7-9 and TRBJ2-7, is DTGVSQNPRHKITKRGQNVTFRCDPISEHNRLYWYRQTLGQGPEFLTYFQNEAQLEKSRLLSDRFSAERPKGSFSTLEIQRTEQGDSAMYLCASSLSGPFYEQYFGPGTRLTVT.

The chain carries TRBV7-2 and TRBJ2-7, with TRBD2 identical over 7 bases. This CDR3 is 15 amino acids long. V trimming: 5 bases; J trimming: 2 bases; junction bases outside the gene matches: 9. CDR1 is SGHTA and CDR2 is FQGNSA in the germline V gene. In nucleotides, the CDR3 is TGTGCCAGCAGCCCCCGAGGACTAGGCCCCTACGAGCAGTACTTC. This codes for CASSPRGLGPYEQYF.

This clonotype was detected many times. The gene calls are TRBV6-2 or TRBV6-3 and TRBJ2-5, with D unclear. Per the germline V gene, CDR1 is MNHEY and CDR2 is SVGEGT. The CDR3 loop spans 12 amino acids. Trimming left V 5 bases short and J 5 bases short, with 9 bases between. CDR3 nucleotides: TGTGCCAGCAGTCACAATCGGGAGACCCAGTACTTC. It codes for CASSHNRETQYF.

This clonotype was seen ten or more times. J is TRBJ2-5 and V is TRBV18; TRBD2 agrees at 10 bases. This CDR3 has 14 residues. Trimming took 2 bases from V and 4 from J; bases not matched to a gene: 1. Germline assignment: CDR1 KGHSH and CDR2 LQKENI. This CDR3 is CASSPGTSAETQYF. The CDR3 nucleotides are TGTGCCAGCTCACCAGGGACTAGCGCAGAGACCCAGTACTTC. The full variable domain, its missing parts supplied by reference TRBV18 and TRBJ2-5, is NAGVMQNPRHLVRRRGQEARLRCSPMKGHSHVYWYRQLPEEGLKFMVYLQKENIIDESGMPKERFSAEFPKEGPSILRIQQVVRGDSAAYFCASSPGTSAETQYFGPGTRLLVL.

This clonotype was counted at least ten times. The chain has TRBV6-5 and TRBJ2-7, with 8 bases matching TRBD1. CDR3 length equals 14 residues. The trim removed 2 bases at V and 7 bases at J, leaving 7 bases unmatched. Germline V lookup: CDR1 MNHEY, CDR2 SVGAGI. For the CDR3, the DNA is TGTGCCAGCAGTTACCCGACAGGGGATGGTGAGCAGTACTTC. This codes for CASSYPTGDGEQYF.

This clonotype was found many times. This rearrangement joins TRBV3-1 to TRBJ1-1, with D possibly matching TRBD1 (5 bases). The germline V and J ends were trimmed by 2 bases and 0 bases, with 7 bases remaining between them. CDR1 and CDR2 (germline): LGHDT, YNNKEL (reference sequence). This CDR3 spans 14 amino acids. The CDR3: CASSQNRLNTEAFF. CDR3 bases: TGTGCCAGCAGCCAAAACAGGTTGAACACTGAAGCTTTCTTT.

On this clonotype itself: Possible read error: a much larger clone is one base away. This rearrangement joins TRBV10-3 to TRBJ2-3, with D possibly being TRBD1 (6 bases). The V gene lost 2 bases and the J gene lost 5 bases, with 8 bases spanning the gap. Germline loops: CDR1 ENHRY, CDR2 SYGVKD. There are 13 residues in the CDR3. The CDR3 DNA sequence: TGTGCCATCAGTGAGACAGGGAGAGATACGCAGTATTTT. It translates to CAISETGRDTQYF.